This T cell receptor beta chain was captured in a study of OX40 agonist ivuxolimab in advanced cancers. Germline-derived CDR1 and CDR2 are MNHNS and SASEGT. V was trimmed by 8 bases and J by 4 bases, leaving 19 bases between them. This CDR3 is built from 15 residues. This table comes from immunoSEQ multiplex PCR, and its TCRdb copy is limited to in-frame clones, with some not included. The table records around 34,000 clones, roughly 89% of them present only once. The sequence derives from an adult with an advanced solid tumor such as melanoma, head and neck, liver or kidney cancer. The chain carries TRBV6-1 and TRBJ2-3, with a possible D match to TRBD2 (6 bases). The sequencing used CD4+ or CD8+ T cells sorted from blood, collected in a trial of the OX40 agonist ivuxolimab. The CDR3 sequence is CASVGGGSLADTQYF. The CDR3 region has the DNA TGTGCCAGCGTGGGGGGTGGGAGTCTCGCAGATACGCAGTATTTT.